This T cell receptor beta chain was captured in a study of radiotherapy plus CTLA-4 blockade in lung cancer. The germline V gene encodes CDR1 KGHSH and CDR2 LQKENI. The CDR3 is 15 residues long. V lost 3 bases and J lost 7, with 13 bases in between. This clone occurred once. Repertoires were generated with immunoSEQ multiplex PCR, while TCRdb's copy carries only in-frame clones and drops some. Among tens of thousands of clones listed, 83% were seen once. The V and J genes are TRBV18 and TRBJ1-6, with D possibly matching TRBD1 (6 bases). This TCR came from a human donor with non-small cell lung cancer who had stable disease on radiotherapy plus ipilimumab. Sequenced here: peripheral blood, sampled from a patient treated with radiotherapy plus ipilimumab. The CDR3 coding sequence is TGTGCCAGCTCACCCCGGGACATGAAAAATTCACCCCTCCACTTT. This sequence encodes CASSPRDMKNSPLHF. The variable domain in full, completed from reference TRBV18 and TRBJ1-6, reads NAGVMQNPRHLVRRRGQEARLRCSPMKGHSHVYWYRQLPEEGLKFMVYLQKENIIDESGMPKERFSAEFPKEGPSILRIQQVVRGDSAAYFCASSPRDMKNSPLHFGNGTRLTVT.